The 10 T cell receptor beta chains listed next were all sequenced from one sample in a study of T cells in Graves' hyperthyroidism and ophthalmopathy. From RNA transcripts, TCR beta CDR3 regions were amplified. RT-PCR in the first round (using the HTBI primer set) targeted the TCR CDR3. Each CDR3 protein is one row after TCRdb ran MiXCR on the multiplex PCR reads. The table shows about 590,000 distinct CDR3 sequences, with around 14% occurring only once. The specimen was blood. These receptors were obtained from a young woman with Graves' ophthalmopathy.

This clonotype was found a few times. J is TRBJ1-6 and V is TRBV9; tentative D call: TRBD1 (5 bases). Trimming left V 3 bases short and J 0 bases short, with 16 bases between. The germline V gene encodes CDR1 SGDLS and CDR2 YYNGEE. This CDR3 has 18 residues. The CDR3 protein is CASSAGAGRFSYNSPLHF. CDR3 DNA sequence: TGTGCCAGCAGCGCCGGGGCCGGGCGGTTCTCCTATAATTCACCCCTCCACTTT.

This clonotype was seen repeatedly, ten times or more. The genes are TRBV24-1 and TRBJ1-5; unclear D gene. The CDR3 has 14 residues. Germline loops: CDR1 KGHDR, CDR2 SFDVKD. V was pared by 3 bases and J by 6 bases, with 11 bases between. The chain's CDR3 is CATSDNGRRQPQHF. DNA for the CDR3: TGTGCCACCAGTGATAACGGACGGCGTCAGCCCCAGCATTTT.

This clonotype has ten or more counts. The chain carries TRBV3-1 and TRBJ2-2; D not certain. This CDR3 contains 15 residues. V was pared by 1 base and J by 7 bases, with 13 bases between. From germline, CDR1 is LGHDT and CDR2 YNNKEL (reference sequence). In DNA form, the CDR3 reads TGTGCCAGCAGCCAAGCTCATACGGGTGGCGGGGAGCTGTTTTTT. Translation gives CASSQAHTGGGELFF.

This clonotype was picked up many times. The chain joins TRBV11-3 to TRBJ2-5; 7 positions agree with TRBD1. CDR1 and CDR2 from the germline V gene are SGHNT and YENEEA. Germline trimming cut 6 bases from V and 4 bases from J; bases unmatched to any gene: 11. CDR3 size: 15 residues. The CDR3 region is CASRLTGWLRETQYF. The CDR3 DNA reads TGTGCCAGCAGGTTGACAGGGTGGCTCCGAGAGACCCAGTACTTC.

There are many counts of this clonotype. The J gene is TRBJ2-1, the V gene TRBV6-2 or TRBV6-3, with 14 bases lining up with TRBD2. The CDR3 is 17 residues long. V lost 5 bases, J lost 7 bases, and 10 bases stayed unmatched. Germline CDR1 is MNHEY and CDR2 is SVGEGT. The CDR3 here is CASSRGLAGGFWNEQFF. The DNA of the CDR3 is TGTGCCAGCAGTCGCGGACTAGCGGGAGGTTTTTGGAATGAGCAGTTCTTC.

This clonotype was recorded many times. CDR3 sequence reads: CASSPRQGAEAFF. In DNA form, the CDR3 reads TGTGCCAGCAGTCCGCGACAGGGCGCTGAAGCTTTCTTT. The chain carries TRBV12-3 or TRBV12-4 and TRBJ1-1, with TRBD1 identical over 7 bases. V lost 5 bases to trimming and J lost 6 bases; unmatched junction nucleotides: 6. This CDR3 spans 13 amino acids.

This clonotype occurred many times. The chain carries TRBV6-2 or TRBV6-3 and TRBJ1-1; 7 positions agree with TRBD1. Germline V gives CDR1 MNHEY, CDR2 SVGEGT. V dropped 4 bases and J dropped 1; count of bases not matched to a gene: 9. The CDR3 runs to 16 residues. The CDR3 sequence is CASSWARDRANTEAFF. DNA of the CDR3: TGTGCCAGCAGTTGGGCTCGTGACAGGGCGAACACTGAAGCTTTCTTT.

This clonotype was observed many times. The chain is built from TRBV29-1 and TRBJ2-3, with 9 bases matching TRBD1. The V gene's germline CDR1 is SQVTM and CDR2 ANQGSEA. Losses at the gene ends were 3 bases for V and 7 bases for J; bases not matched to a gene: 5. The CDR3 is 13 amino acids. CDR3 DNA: TGCAGCGTTGACACAGGGGGCGCAAATACGCAGTATTTT. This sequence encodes CSVDTGGANTQYF.

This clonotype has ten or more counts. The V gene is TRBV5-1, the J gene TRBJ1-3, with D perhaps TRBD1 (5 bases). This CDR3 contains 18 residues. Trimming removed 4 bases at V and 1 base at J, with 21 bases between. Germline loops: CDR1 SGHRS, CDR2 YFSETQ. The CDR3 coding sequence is TGCGCCAGCAGCCTCGGGGGGTTCGCCCCACCATCTGGAAACACCATATATTTT. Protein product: CASSLGGFAPPSGNTIYF.

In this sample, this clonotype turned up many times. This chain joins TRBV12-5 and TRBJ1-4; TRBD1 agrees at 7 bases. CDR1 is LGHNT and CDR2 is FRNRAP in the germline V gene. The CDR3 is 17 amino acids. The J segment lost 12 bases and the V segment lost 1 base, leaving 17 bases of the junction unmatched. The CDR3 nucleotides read TGTGCTAGTGGTTTGGCTAACGGACAGGTCTTCCGAGGGGAACTGTTTTTT. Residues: CASGLANGQVFRGELFF.